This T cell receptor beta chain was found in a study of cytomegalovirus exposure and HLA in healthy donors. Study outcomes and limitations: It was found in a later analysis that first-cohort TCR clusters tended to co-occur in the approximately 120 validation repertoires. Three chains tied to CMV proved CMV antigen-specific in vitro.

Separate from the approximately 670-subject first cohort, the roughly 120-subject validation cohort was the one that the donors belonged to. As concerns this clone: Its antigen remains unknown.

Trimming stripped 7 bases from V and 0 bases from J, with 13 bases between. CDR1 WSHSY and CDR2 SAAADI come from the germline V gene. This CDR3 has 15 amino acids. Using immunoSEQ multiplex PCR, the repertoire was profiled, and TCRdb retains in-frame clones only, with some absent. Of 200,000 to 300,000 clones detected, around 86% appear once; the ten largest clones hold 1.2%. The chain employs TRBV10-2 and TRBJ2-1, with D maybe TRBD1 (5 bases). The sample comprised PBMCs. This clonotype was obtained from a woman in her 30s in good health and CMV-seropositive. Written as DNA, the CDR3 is TGCGCCAGCACACAGGACGGAAGCTCCTACAATGAGCAGTTCTTC. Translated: CASTQDGSSYNEQFF.